This T cell receptor beta chain was sequenced in a study of identical twins' blood T cells (dated by TCRdb to 2013 to 2014). For context, the study as a whole: Around 48 million Illumina reads were obtained across roughly 12 libraries, of which six were alpha-chain libraries and six were beta-chain libraries. TCR alpha and beta chain repertoires of three pairs of monozygous twins were compared using next-generation sequencing to assess genetic influence on repertoire formation.

The library relied on 5' RACE. Sequencer: Illumina Genome Analyzer IIx. RNA-based TCR cDNA libraries were prepared by a previously described protocol with several modifications. To prevent cross-contamination, sample-specific barcodes were introduced on both ends of each TCR cDNA library during cDNA synthesis and amplification. From the authors' description of their analysis: Each individual had between about 100,000 and nearly 500,000 identified clonotypes, and each library contained about 2 to 3.6 million CDR3-containing reads. Reads carrying improper barcode index combinations were removed, after which the MiTCR software was used to build a cloneset for each library. While assembling CDR3 clonotypes, MiTCR filtered or rescued low-quality reads and corrected PCR and sequencing errors. Artificial out-of-frame clonotypes were mapped to in-frame sequences, with one indel allowed in the CDR3, and then removed. To measure how similar V and J gene usage was between donors, Jensen-Shannon divergence was divided by mean entropy. TCRdb trimmed the raw reads at Q25, called clones with MiXCR and kept productive beta chains. Entries are consolidated by CDR3 protein sequence, retaining the most common genes and DNA. The V and J calls reflect TCRdb's pipeline rather than the authors' work. The table for this sample lists 350,000 to 400,000 distinct CDR3 sequences; more than 25% of them were counted only once. The ten largest clonotypes hold about 6% of the sample.

Six healthy women forming three monozygous twin pairs were used as donors. Each of the three twin pairs had been raised together, and the twins in each pair were thought likely to have encountered the same infectious agents and vaccines. TCR cDNA libraries were prepared from RNA that was isolated from peripheral blood mononuclear cells. The investigation overall reported the following: How many CDR3 clonotypes two donors shared depended mainly on the product of their cloneset sizes, and the twins did not clearly stray from this trend. Among the most abundant TCRbeta clonotypes, each donor shared more CDR3 sequences with her twin than with unrelated donors. Because the twins were raised together, environmental influences could not be ruled out as an explanation for the similarity between twins. Twin pairs were reported to be markedly more alike in V gene usage than unrelated donors were, even when looking at non-selected out-of-frame TCRbeta clonotypes. The study stated that the proposed role of the TCRalpha J segment in MHC recognition during thymic selection needs to be validated by independent studies.

This clonotype was recorded a few times. What antigen it recognizes has not been identified. No qualities accompany the bases; no much larger clone lies one base away. From the cysteine up to the phenylalanine, the CDR3 has a length of 12 residues. The only DNA kept is the CDR3, 36 bases in frame from the first base. The germline V gene (reference sequence) yields DFQATT for CDR1 and SNEGSKA for CDR2. The junction shows trimming of 4 bases on V and 2 bases on J, plus 8 bases between the germline ends. The sequence joins TRBV20-1 to TRBJ1-2, with the D gene too uncertain to name. Input material: PBMCs. This sequence was found in a woman aged 18 to 55 in good health. In nucleotides, the sequence is TGCAGTGCTAAGTCCGGGAACTATGGCTACACCTTC. Translated, it reads CSAKSGNYGYTF.